A selection of T cell receptor beta chains follows, all from one sample in a study of shared clonotypes between healthy human individuals. Clones were read by immunoSEQ multiplex PCR, and TCRdb kept only the in-frame ones, dropping some. The table includes 2,500,000 or so clones, more than 90% detected once. The sample comprised naive CD4+ T cells sorted from blood. Source of these receptors: a man between 18 and 35 years old in good health. Both conserved end residues are part of each CDR3. Fields, in order: V gene, J gene, D gene, clone size, CDR3 protein, CDR3 DNA. A D gene is named only where the DNA matches it firmly. Clone size is shown for a subset of rows, as once, few, many or a class of expanded clone.

TRBV7-9,TRBJ2-7,NA,NA,CASSHGGGVKVYEQYF,TGTGCCAGCAGCCACGGAGGGGGGGTTAAGGTTTACGAGCAGTACTTC
TRBV30,TRBJ2-2,NA,NA,CAWSSSGAGELFF,TGTGCCTGGAGTTCCTCGGGGGCCGGGGAGCTGTTTTTT
TRBV6-5,TRBJ2-7,NA,NA,CASSRQVAYEQYF,TGTGCCAGCAGTCGTCAGGTCGCCTACGAGCAGTACTTC
TRBV30,TRBJ1-6,TRBD1,NA,CAWSRQGNSPLHF,TGTGCCTGGAGTAGACAGGGTAATTCACCCCTCCACTTT
TRBV7-9,TRBJ2-2,NA,NA,CASSFHRDSPTANTGELFF,TGTGCCAGCAGCTTCCACCGGGACTCCCCGACCGCGAACACCGGGGAGCTGTTTTTT
TRBV10-3,TRBJ2-7,NA,NA,CATGQGGGYEQYF,TGTGCCACAGGACAGGGAGGGGGCTACGAGCAGTACTTC
TRBV25-1,TRBJ2-3,NA,NA,CASKTDFGTQYF,TGTGCCAGCAAGACAGATTTTGGTACGCAGTATTTT
TRBV10-2,TRBJ1-6,NA,once,CASSEFEQRTLGSPLHF,TGCGCCAGCAGTGAGTTCGAACAGCGCACTCTCGGTTCACCCCTCCACTTT
TRBV7-9,TRBJ1-2,NA,NA,CASSLVVVVGSTNYGYTF,TGTGCCAGCAGCTTAGTGGTAGTGGTTGGGTCCACTAACTATGGCTACACCTTC
TRBV27,TRBJ2-1,TRBD2,NA,CASRTIKREAGYNEQFF,TGTGCCAGCCGCACCATTAAGCGGGAGGCTGGCTACAATGAGCAGTTCTTC
TRBV5-5,TRBJ1-6,NA,NA,CASSLTASPSRSSYNSPLHF,TGTGCCAGCAGCCTGACAGCGTCTCCCTCCCGGAGCTCCTATAATTCACCCCTCCACTTT
TRBV29-1,TRBJ1-1,NA,NA,CSTWDPRSTEAFF,TGCAGCACCTGGGACCCCAGGAGTACTGAAGCTTTCTTT
TRBV7-9,TRBJ1-2,NA,NA,CASSLESQGGGYTF,TGTGCCAGCAGCTTAGAATCACAGGGTGGGGGCTACACCTTC
TRBV19,TRBJ1-3,TRBD1,NA,CASTGQTSGNTIYF,TGTGCCAGTACGGGACAGACCTCTGGAAACACCATATATTTT
TRBV27,TRBJ1-1,NA,NA,CASVGGEAFF,TGTGCCAGCGTGGGGGGGGAAGCTTTCTTT
TRBV13,TRBJ2-2,NA,few,CASSLTSTGELFF,TGTGCCAGCAGCTTAACTAGCACCGGGGAGCTGTTTTTT
TRBV7-2,TRBJ2-7,TRBD1,NA,CASSLKGQGPYEQYF,TGTGCCAGCAGCTTAAAAGGACAGGGTCCCTACGAGCAGTACTTC
TRBV7-9,TRBJ2-7,NA,NA,CASSFGTMREAYEQYF,TGTGCCAGCAGCTTCGGGACAATGAGGGAGGCCTACGAGCAGTACTTC
TRBV4-2,TRBJ1-6,NA,NA,CASSPSTESSYNSPLHF,TGTGCCAGCAGCCCAAGCACAGAAAGCTCCTATAATTCACCCCTCCACTTT
TRBV30,TRBJ2-3,TRBD1,NA,CAWKKGQSTDTQYF,TGTGCCTGGAAAAAGGGACAGAGCACAGATACGCAGTATTTT
TRBV7-6,TRBJ2-1,NA,NA,CASSLGLTNGDEQFF,TGTGCCAGCAGCTTAGGACTGACTAACGGCGATGAGCAGTTCTTC
TRBV9,TRBJ2-3,TRBD2,NA,CASSVVGLAGGQGRSLNTDTQYF,TGTGCCAGCAGCGTAGTCGGACTAGCGGGGGGCCAGGGTAGGTCGCTAAACACAGATACGCAGTATTTT
TRBV6-5,TRBJ2-2,TRBD1,once,CASSWDRVTGELFF,TGTGCCAGCAGTTGGGACAGGGTAACCGGGGAGCTGTTTTTT
TRBV5-1,TRBJ1-1,NA,NA,CASSSRRQSVNTEAFF,TGCGCCAGCTCCTCAAGGCGACAGTCTGTGAACACTGAAGCTTTCTTT
TRBV5-1,TRBJ2-7,TRBD2,NA,CASSQGLAGGRRYEQYF,TGCGCCAGCAGCCAGGGACTAGCGGGAGGGCGGCGGTACGAGCAGTACTTC
TRBV6-1,TRBJ1-5,NA,NA,CASKLLGSNQPQHF,TGTGCCAGCAAGCTTCTCGGGAGCAATCAGCCCCAGCATTTT
TRBV7-6,TRBJ2-7,NA,NA,CASSLGRGGGEQYF,TGTGCCAGCAGCTTAGGGCGCGGAGGCGGGGAGCAGTACTTC
TRBV18,TRBJ2-3,NA,once,CASSPTSTDTQYF,TGTGCCAGCTCACCAACTTCCACAGATACGCAGTATTTT
TRBV2,TRBJ1-3,NA,NA,CASGSGNTIYF,TGTGCCAGCGGCTCTGGGAACACCATATATTTT
TRBV11-2,TRBJ1-3,TRBD1,NA,CASSLGQALGDTIYF,TGTGCCAGCAGCCTGGGACAGGCCCTGGGTGACACCATATATTTT
TRBV5-4,TRBJ2-7,TRBD2,NA,CASSPGGAFTYEQYF,TGTGCCAGCAGCCCGGGGGGTGCCTTCACCTACGAGCAGTACTTC
TRBV21-1,TRBJ1-2,NA,NA,CASSLISGQVRIRPSNYGYTF,TGTGCCAGCAGCCTCATTTCGGGACAGGTAAGAATACGACCCTCTAACTATGGCTACACCTTC
TRBV19,TRBJ1-6,TRBD1,NA,CASSIDKDRVYSTLHF,TGTGCCAGTAGTATAGATAAGGACAGGGTGTATTCGACCCTCCACTTT
TRBV6-5,TRBJ1-1,TRBD1,once,CASSRGQPAVEAFF,TGTGCCAGCAGTCGGGGACAGCCCGCCGTTGAAGCTTTCTTT
TRBV7-9,TRBJ2-3,TRBD2,NA,CASSPTSSADTQYF,TGTGCCAGCAGCCCGACTAGCTCCGCAGATACGCAGTATTTT
TRBV10-2,TRBJ2-7,NA,NA,CASRGNRFYKGEQYF,TGCGCCAGCAGGGGGAACAGATTTTATAAGGGCGAGCAGTACTTC
TRBV7-2,TRBJ1-1,NA,NA,CASSYSMNTEAFF,TGTGCCAGCAGCTACTCCATGAACACTGAAGCTTTCTTT
TRBV18,TRBJ2-7,NA,NA,CASSPEMAYEQYF,TGTGCCAGCTCACCAGAGATGGCCTACGAGCAGTACTTC
TRBV5-1,TRBJ2-2,TRBD1,NA,CASSFRQGARLNTGELFF,TGCGCCAGCAGCTTCCGACAGGGGGCCCGACTCAACACCGGGGAGCTGTTTTTT
TRBV11-2,TRBJ2-5,NA,NA,CASSRDTPWETQYF,TGTGCCAGCAGCAGGGACACCCCATGGGAGACCCAGTACTTC
TRBV5-1,TRBJ2-3,TRBD2,NA,CASSWGLASTDTQYF,TGCGCCAGCAGCTGGGGACTAGCTAGCACAGATACGCAGTATTTT
TRBV6-5,TRBJ1-6,TRBD1,NA,CASRTGGNSPLHF,TGTGCCAGCAGGACAGGGGGAAATTCACCCCTCCACTTT
TRBV19,TRBJ2-5,TRBD2,NA,CASRNLAVLQETQYF,TGTGCCAGTAGGAATCTAGCGGTCCTTCAAGAGACCCAGTACTTC
TRBV5-1,TRBJ1-1,NA,NA,CASSLAGNGITEAFF,TGCGCCAGCAGCTTGGCTGGGAACGGGATCACTGAAGCTTTCTTT
TRBV28,TRBJ1-3,NA,NA,CASSPLSRNTIYF,TGTGCCAGCAGTCCCCTTTCGAGAAACACCATATATTTT
TRBV30,TRBJ2-3,NA,NA,CAWSIGGGTDTQYF,TGTGCCTGGAGTATAGGGGGGGGCACAGATACGCAGTATTTT
TRBV7-9,TRBJ1-2,NA,NA,CASSLWGTEGYTF,TGTGCCAGCAGCTTATGGGGGACCGAGGGCTACACCTTC
TRBV4-1,TRBJ2-3,NA,NA,CASSPGLSSTDTQYF,TGCGCCAGCAGCCCAGGGCTCTCTAGCACAGATACGCAGTATTTT
TRBV5-1,TRBJ2-1,TRBD1,NA,CASSLVAGGINEQFF,TGCGCCAGCAGCTTGGTGGCAGGGGGCATCAATGAGCAGTTCTTC
TRBV19,TRBJ1-6,NA,few,CASSILADNNSPLHF,TGTGCCAGTAGTATTCTCGCGGACAATAATTCACCCCTCCACTTT
TRBV7-9,TRBJ2-5,TRBD2,NA,CASSPRLAEETQYF,TGTGCCAGCAGCCCGAGACTAGCGGAAGAGACCCAGTACTTC
TRBV6-1,TRBJ1-1,TRBD1,once,CASSVTTGGTEAFF,TGTGCCAGCAGTGTAACGACAGGGGGCACTGAAGCTTTCTTT
TRBV28,TRBJ1-6,NA,NA,CASSLSANNSPLHF,TGTGCCAGCAGCTTGTCGGCCAATAATTCACCCCTCCACTTT
TRBV18,TRBJ2-7,TRBD1,NA,CASSPDRYEQYF,TGTGCCAGCTCCCCGGACAGGTACGAGCAGTACTTC